This TCR beta chain was documented in a study of PD-1 blockade in classical Hodgkin lymphoma. This clone was detected once. Time point described: newly diagnosed, previously untreated cHL patient sample. Thawed PBMCs yielded CD4+ T cells through magnetic negative selection. Comparison came from newly diagnosed, untreated classical Hodgkin lymphoma PBMCs. The CDR3 loop spans 14 amino acids. The V and J ends lost 1 base and 6 bases respectively, with 12 bases between them. Germline CDR1 is MDHEN and CDR2 is SYDVKM. Sequencing used immunoSEQ multiplex PCR; TCRdb keeps in-frame clones, though not all of them. The table shows about 32,000 clones, with 88% occurring only once.

This chain connects TRBV28 to TRBJ1-2; D gene uncertain. This receptor was taken from a human donor with classical Hodgkin lymphoma. Sequences were obtained from CD4+ T cells from blood. The CDR3 bases are TGTGCCAGCAGTTTATCGGTGGGGTCGGATGGCTACACCTTC. Residues: CASSLSVGSDGYTF.